The clone carrying this T cell receptor (beta chain) was observed at least ten times. Its antigen is as yet unknown. This record belongs to a study of T-cell reconstitution after alpha-beta-depleted transplantation in children. General study results and limits: From surviving recipient T cells and thymic progenitors came the high day-60 TCRbeta diversity observed in some patients. Several hundred rapidly expanded clones from non-depleted graft cells reportedly supplied alpha-beta T cells about two months post-transplant. At one year after transplant, newly produced T cells mostly accounted for T-cell counts and diversity.

Losses at the gene ends were 7 bases for V and 5 bases for J; bases not matched to a gene: 4. The CDR3 consists of 13 residues. The germline V gene has CDR1 DFQATT and CDR2 SNEGSKA (reference sequence). Preparing the TCRbeta library involved the use of unique molecular identifiers. TCRdb redid the calling of the PCR reads with MiXCR, one entry per CDR3 protein. The table has about 590,000 distinct CDR3 sequences, about an eighth seen once; the top ten hold over 2%. The TCR comes from a male patient between 5 and 17 years old who had a stem cell transplant for acute myeloid leukemia, so the T cells may come from the graft donor. The chain couples TRBV20-1 to TRBJ2-7; TRBD2 matches 14 bases. Sequenced material: PBMCs, mostly from graft donor cells, taken 360 days after TCRalphabeta/CD19-depleted stem cell transplant. The CDR3 bases are TGCAGTGTTCTGGGACTAGCGGGAGACGAGCAGTACTTC. Its translation: CSVLGLAGDEQYF.